Included here is one T cell receptor beta chain sequence, with context. Trimming took off 3 bases at V and 3 bases at J, with 12 bases between the two ends. This CDR3 is built from 14 residues. The V gene's germline CDR1 is SNHLY and CDR2 FYNNEI. The record originates from a study of Graves' ophthalmopathy and Graves' hyperthyroidism. At the level of the study: Peripheral blood collection took place at initial diagnosis, before any treatment.

Scientists amplified the TCR beta CDR3 regions from RNA transcripts. The first-round RT-PCR employed HTBI primers together with the Qiagen OneStep RT-PCR kit. A multiplex PCR was then performed as the second round. Via MiXCR, TCRdb re-called the multiplex PCR reads, giving one row per CDR3 protein. Seen here are fewer than 250,000 distinct CDR3 sequences, 25% to 30% observed once, and the top ten hold around 9.8%. Exclusion criteria comprised other autoimmune diseases, uncontrolled infections, pregnancy or lactation in patients. Sequenced input: peripheral blood. This clonotype was sampled from a middle-aged man with Graves' ophthalmopathy. This chain connects TRBV2 to TRBJ2-7, with a possible D match to TRBD1 (5 bases). This CDR3 reads CASSEAGRLYEQYF. The CDR3, as DNA: TGTGCCAGCAGTGAGGCAGGGCGACTCTACGAGCAGTACTTC.